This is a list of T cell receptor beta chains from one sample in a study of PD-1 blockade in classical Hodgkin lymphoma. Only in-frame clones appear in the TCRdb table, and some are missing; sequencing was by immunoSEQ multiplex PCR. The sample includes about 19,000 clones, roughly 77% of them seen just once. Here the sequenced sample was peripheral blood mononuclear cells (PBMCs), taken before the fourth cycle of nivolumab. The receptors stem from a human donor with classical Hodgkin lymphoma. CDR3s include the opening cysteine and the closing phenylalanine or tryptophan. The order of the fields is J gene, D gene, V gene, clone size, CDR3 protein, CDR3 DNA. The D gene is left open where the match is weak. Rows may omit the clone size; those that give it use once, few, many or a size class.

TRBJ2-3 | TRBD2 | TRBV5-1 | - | CASSLRLAGGTDTQYF | TGCGCCAGCAGCTTGAGGCTAGCGGGGGGCACAGATACGCAGTATTTT
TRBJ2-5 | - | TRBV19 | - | CASSIRGIHGLSQETQYF | TGTGCCAGTAGTATTCGAGGGATACACGGCCTCTCACAAGAGACCCAGTACTTC
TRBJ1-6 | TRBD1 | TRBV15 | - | CATSRTQGASANSPLHF | TGTGCCACCAGCAGGACACAGGGGGCGTCGGCTAATTCACCCCTCCACTTT
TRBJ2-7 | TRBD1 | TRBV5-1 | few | CASSLIGTASYEQYF | TGCGCCAGCAGCTTGATCGGGACAGCGAGCTACGAGCAGTACTTC
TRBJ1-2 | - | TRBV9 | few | CASSVGGDYGYTF | TGTGCCAGCAGCGTAGGCGGGGACTATGGCTACACCTTC
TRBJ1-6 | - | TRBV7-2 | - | CASSFGWSGTNSPLHF | TGTGCCAGCAGCTTCGGGTGGTCGGGAACTAATTCACCCCTCCACTTT
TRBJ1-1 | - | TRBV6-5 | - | CASSRTGNTEAFF | TGTGCCAGCAGCCGCACAGGTAATACTGAAGCTTTCTTT
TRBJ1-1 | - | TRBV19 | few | CASSIQGNAEAFF | TGTGCCAGTAGTATACAAGGGAACGCTGAAGCTTTCTTT
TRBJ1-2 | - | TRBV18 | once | CASSPVEAFNYGYTF | TGTGCCAGCTCACCAGTAGAAGCCTTTAACTATGGCTACACCTTC
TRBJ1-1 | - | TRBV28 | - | CASRFNTEAFF | TGTGCCAGCAGGTTTAACACTGAAGCTTTCTTT
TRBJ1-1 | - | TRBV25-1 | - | CASSAGAHTEAFF | TGTGCCAGCAGCGCTGGCGCCCACACTGAAGCTTTCTTT
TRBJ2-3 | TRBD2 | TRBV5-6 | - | CASSLLAGLGLDTQYF | TGTGCCAGCAGCCTTTTAGCGGGTTTGGGGTTGGATACGCAGTATTTT
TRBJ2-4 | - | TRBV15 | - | CATSRGPSGAKNIQYF | TGTGCCACCAGCAGAGGACCCTCTGGGGCCAAAAACATTCAGTACTTC
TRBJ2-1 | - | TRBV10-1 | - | CASSLDMYNEQFF | TGCGCCAGCAGCCTAGACATGTACAATGAGCAGTTCTTC
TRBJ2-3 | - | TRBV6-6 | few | CASSPSLGGGDTQYF | TGTGCCAGCAGTCCCTCTCTTGGGGGAGGAGATACGCAGTATTTT
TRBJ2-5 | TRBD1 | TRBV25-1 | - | CASSGWTGQETQYF | TGTGCCAGCAGTGGGTGGACAGGGCAAGAGACCCAGTACTTC
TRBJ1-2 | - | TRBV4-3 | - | CASSQGGGPLSWGYTF | TGCGCCAGCAGCCAAGGGGGAGGGCCCCTTTCTTGGGGCTACACCTTC
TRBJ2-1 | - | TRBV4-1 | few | CASSQDEALGEQFF | TGCGCCAGCAGCCAAGACGAGGCTTTGGGTGAGCAGTTCTTC
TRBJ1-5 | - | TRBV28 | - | CASSPTTGLAPNQPQHF | TGTGCCAGCAGTCCCACCACAGGGCTCGCCCCAAATCAGCCCCAGCATTTT
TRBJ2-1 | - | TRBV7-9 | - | CASSSRTTYNEQFF | TGTGCCAGCAGCTCCCGGACTACCTACAATGAGCAGTTCTTC
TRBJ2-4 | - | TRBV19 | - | CASTYTPDFRSPQYF | TGTGCCAGTACCTATACCCCGGACTTTCGGTCCCCCCAGTACTTC
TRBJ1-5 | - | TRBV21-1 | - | CASRKGTRQPQHF | TGTGCCAGCCGCAAAGGCACAAGGCAGCCCCAGCATTTT
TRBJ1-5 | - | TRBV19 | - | CASTPPVTAINQPQHF | TGTGCCAGTACCCCTCCTGTGACAGCCATCAATCAGCCCCAGCATTTT
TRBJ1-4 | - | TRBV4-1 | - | CASSLVPATNEKLFF | TGCGCCAGCAGCCTGGTACCAGCAACTAATGAAAAACTGTTTTTT
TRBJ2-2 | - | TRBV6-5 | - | CASSRYPNTGELFF | TGTGCCAGCAGTAGGTACCCGAACACCGGGGAGCTGTTTTTT
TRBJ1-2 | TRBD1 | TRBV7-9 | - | CASSLGQGPSYGYTF | TGTGCCAGCAGCTTAGGACAGGGTCCGAGCTATGGCTACACCTTC
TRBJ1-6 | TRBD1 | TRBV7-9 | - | CASSLVLGQGYNSPLHF | TGTGCCAGCAGCTTAGTTCTTGGACAGGGGTATAATTCACCCCTCCACTTT
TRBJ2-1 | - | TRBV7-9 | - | CASSWVLLYNEQFF | TGTGCCAGCAGCTGGGTGCTCTTATACAATGAGCAGTTCTTC
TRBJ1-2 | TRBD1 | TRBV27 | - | CASSTGGIGYGYTF | TGTGCCAGCAGCACAGGGGGAATAGGCTATGGCTACACCTTC
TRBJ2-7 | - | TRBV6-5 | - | CASSRDSWAYEQYF | TGTGCCAGCAGTCGGGACTCATGGGCCTACGAGCAGTACTTC
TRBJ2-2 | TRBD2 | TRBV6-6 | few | CASSSIAGGGTGELFF | TGTGCCAGCAGTAGTATAGCGGGAGGAGGGACCGGGGAGCTGTTTTTT
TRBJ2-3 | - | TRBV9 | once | CASSVFGDPYTDTQYF | TGTGCCAGCAGCGTGTTTGGAGATCCTTACACAGATACGCAGTATTTT
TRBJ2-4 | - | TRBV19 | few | CASSIGLLNIQYF | TGTGCCAGTAGTATTGGGCTACTAAACATTCAGTACTTC
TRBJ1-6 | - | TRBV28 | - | CASSFGAGVSPLHF | TGTGCCAGCAGTTTTGGGGCAGGGGTCTCACCCCTCCACTTT
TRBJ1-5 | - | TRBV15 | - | CATSRDPFMGRADQPQHF | TGTGCCACCAGCAGAGATCCTTTTATGGGGAGGGCCGATCAGCCCCAGCATTTT
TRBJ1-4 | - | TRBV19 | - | CASSITPTLGEKLFF | TGTGCCAGTAGTATTACCCCAACCCTAGGGGAAAAACTGTTTTTT
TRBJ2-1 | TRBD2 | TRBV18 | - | CASSQTSGSLNEQFF | TGTGCCAGCTCACAGACTAGCGGGAGTTTGAATGAGCAGTTCTTC
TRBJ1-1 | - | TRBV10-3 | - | CAISGRGGLNTEAFF | TGTGCCATCAGTGGAAGGGGGGGGTTGAACACTGAAGCTTTCTTT
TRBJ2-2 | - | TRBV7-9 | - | CASSSPGELFF | TGTGCCAGCAGCTCCCCCGGGGAGCTGTTTTTT
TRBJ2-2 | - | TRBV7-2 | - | CASSSGLYTGELFF | TGTGCCAGCAGCTCGGGACTCTACACCGGGGAGCTGTTTTTT
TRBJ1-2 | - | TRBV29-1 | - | CSVEGEWGYGYTF | TGCAGCGTTGAAGGAGAGTGGGGTTATGGCTACACCTTC
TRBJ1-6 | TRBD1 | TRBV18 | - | CASSDQGAGSPLHF | TGTGCCAGCTCAGACCAGGGGGCTGGTTCACCCCTCCACTTT
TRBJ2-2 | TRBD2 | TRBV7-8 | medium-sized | CASSLVALAGANTGELFF | TGTGCCAGCAGCTTAGTGGCACTAGCGGGGGCGAACACCGGGGAGCTGTTTTTT
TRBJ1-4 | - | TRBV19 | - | CASSWGLGGGLFF | TGTGCCAGTAGTTGGGGCCTTGGTGGGGGACTGTTTTTT
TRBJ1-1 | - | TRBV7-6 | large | CASSLMVGGQLNTEAFF | TGTGCCAGCAGCTTAATGGTAGGTGGACAGCTGAACACTGAAGCTTTCTTT
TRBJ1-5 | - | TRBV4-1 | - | CASSQGGISGRQPQHF | TGCGCCAGCAGCCAAGGTGGGATATCAGGGCGACAGCCCCAGCATTTT
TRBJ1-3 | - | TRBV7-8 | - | CASSLLSSGNTIYF | TGTGCCAGCAGCCTGCTTTCCTCTGGAAACACCATATATTTT
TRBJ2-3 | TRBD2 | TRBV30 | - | CAWSASTSGTDTQYF | TGTGCCTGGAGTGCCTCGACTAGCGGCACAGATACGCAGTATTTT
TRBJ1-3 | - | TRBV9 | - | CASSVSAGRGSGNTIYF | TGTGCCAGCAGCGTATCTGCGGGGAGGGGCTCTGGAAACACCATATATTTT
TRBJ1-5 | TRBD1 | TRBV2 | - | CASRDRDLSNQPQHF | TGTGCCAGCAGGGACAGGGACCTTAGCAATCAGCCCCAGCATTTT
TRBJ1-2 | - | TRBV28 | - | CATQFVANYGYTF | TGTGCCACCCAATTCGTGGCTAACTATGGCTACACCTTC
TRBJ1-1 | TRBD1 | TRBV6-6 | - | CASSLNRGIDTEAFF | TGTGCCAGCAGTTTGAACAGGGGGATAGACACTGAAGCTTTCTTT
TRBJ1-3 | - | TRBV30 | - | CAWSNVGRSGNTIYF | TGTGCCTGGAGTAATGTGGGTCGCTCTGGAAACACCATATATTTT
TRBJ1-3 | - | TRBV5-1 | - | CASSLVGSGNTIYF | TGCGCCAGCAGCTTGGTGGGCTCTGGAAACACCATATATTTT
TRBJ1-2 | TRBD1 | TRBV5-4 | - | CASTEVQGGGYTF | TGTGCCAGCACCGAGGTTCAGGGGGGTGGCTACACCTTC